This entry lists 3 T cell receptor beta chains sequenced from one sample in a study of memory CD4+ T cells and cytomegalovirus serostatus. Assay used: immunoSEQ multiplex PCR; TCRdb lists only in-frame clones, some missing. The sample holds under 55,000 clones, roughly 80% seen once. Single viable CD3+CD4+CD8-CD45RO+ cells were sorted as the memory CD4+ T cells. Source material: memory CD4+ T cells from blood. The receptors here all came from an adult in good health and CMV-seronegative.

This chain links TRBV2 with TRBJ2-1, with 14 bases fitting TRBD2. Germline V gene sequence: CDR1 SNHLY, CDR2 FYNNEI. This CDR3 has 15 amino acids. Losses at the gene ends were 4 bases for V and 7 bases for J; bases not matched to a gene: 3. CDR3 sequence: CASSGTSGRRNEQFF. CDR3 nucleotides: TGTGCCAGCAGTGGGACTAGCGGGAGGAGGAATGAGCAGTTCTTC.

The CDR3 coding sequence is TGTGCCAGCAGCCAAGATCAAAGGGAAGAGACCCAGTACTTC. Encoded protein: CASSQDQREETQYF. The V call is TRBV4-2, the J call TRBJ2-5, with D hard to call. The germline CDR1 and CDR2 sequences are LGHNA and YNFKEQ. Trimming took off 0 bases at V and 3 bases at J, with 8 bases between the two ends. The CDR3 consists of 14 residues.

The V call is TRBV7-8, the J call TRBJ2-7, with D perhaps TRBD1 (6 bases). Germline V gives CDR1 SGHVS, CDR2 FQNEAQ. The V end lost 5 bases, the J end lost 4 bases, and 15 bases lay between the germline ends. CDR3 length equals 14 residues. CDR3 sequence reads: CASSPTPDRYEQYF. CDR3 sequence (DNA): TGTGCCAGCAGCCCCACCCCCGACAGGTACGAGCAGTACTTC.